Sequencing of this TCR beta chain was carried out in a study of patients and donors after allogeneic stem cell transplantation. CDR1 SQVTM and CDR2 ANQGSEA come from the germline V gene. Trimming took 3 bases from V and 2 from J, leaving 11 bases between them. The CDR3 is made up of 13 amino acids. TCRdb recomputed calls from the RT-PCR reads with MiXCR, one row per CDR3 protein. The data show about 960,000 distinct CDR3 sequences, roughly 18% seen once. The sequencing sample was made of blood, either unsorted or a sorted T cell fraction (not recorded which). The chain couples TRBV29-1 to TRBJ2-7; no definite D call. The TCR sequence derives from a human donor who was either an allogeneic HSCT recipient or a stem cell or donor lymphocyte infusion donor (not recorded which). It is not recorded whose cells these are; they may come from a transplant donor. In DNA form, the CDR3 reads TGCAGCGTTGAGGTGGCAGAAACCTACGAGCAGTACTTC. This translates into CSVEVAETYEQYF.